This T cell receptor (beta chain) was captured by sequencing in a study of blood T cell repertoires in COVID-19. Using immunoSEQ multiplex PCR, the repertoire was profiled, and TCRdb retains in-frame clones only, with some absent. The table lists 100,000 or so clones, about 80% of them singletons. Germline CDR1 LGHDT, CDR2 YNNKEL (reference sequence). V lost 4 bases, J lost 7 bases, and 11 bases lay in between. This CDR3 has 14 amino acids. Input material: peripheral blood. The TCR was taken from a woman in her 70s with acute or convalescent COVID-19. The gene calls are TRBV3-1 (or the pseudogene TRBV3-2) and TRBJ1-6; D is unresolved. The CDR3 here is CASSPRETNSPLHF. The CDR3 DNA follows: TGTGCCAGCAGCCCCCGGGAAACAAATTCACCCCTCCACTTT.